The rows below give T cell receptor beta chains drawn from one sample of a study of blood T cell repertoires in COVID-19. TCRdb keeps only in-frame clones here, not all; method: immunoSEQ multiplex PCR. The sample includes roughly 170,000 clones, 84% of them seen just once. Input material: peripheral blood. All receptors come from a human donor in a cohort sampled during active COVID-19. Both conserved end residues are part of each CDR3. D genes are given only for firm matches. Rows give clone size only sometimes, using once, few, many, or a class for an expanded clone.

clone_size,j_call,d_call,v_call,cdr3_aa,cdr3_nt
NA,TRBJ2-7,TRBD1,TRBV6-5,CASGGQASYEQYF,TGTGCCAGTGGGGGACAGGCCTCCTACGAGCAGTACTTC
NA,TRBJ1-1,NA,TRBV9,CASSVEQINTEAFF,TGTGCCAGCAGCGTAGAACAGATAAACACTGAAGCTTTCTTT
few,TRBJ1-1,NA,TRBV29-1,CSVEHSIDMVTEAFF,TGCAGCGTTGAACACTCTATAGACATGGTCACTGAAGCTTTCTTT
once,TRBJ2-4,TRBD2,TRBV9,CASSTTSGGLNIQYF,TGTGCCAGCAGCACGACTAGCGGGGGCTTAAACATTCAGTACTTC
few,TRBJ1-1,TRBD1,TRBV6-2/TRBV6-3,CASSRDSWGTEAFF,TGTGCCAGCAGTAGGGACAGCTGGGGCACTGAAGCTTTCTTT
NA,TRBJ2-7,TRBD1,TRBV5-1,CASSLIRTGEYEQYF,TGCGCCAGCAGCTTGATCCGGACAGGGGAGTACGAGCAGTACTTC
NA,TRBJ2-7,TRBD1,TRBV11-2,CASSHSPDRAIRSGQYF,TGTGCCAGCAGCCATAGCCCGGACAGGGCCATAAGAAGTGGGCAGTACTTC
many,TRBJ2-7,TRBD2,TRBV9,CASSVGAGGYAEQYF,TGTGCCAGCAGCGTAGGAGCGGGGGGTTATGCCGAGCAGTACTTC
NA,TRBJ2-1,TRBD1,TRBV5-4,CASSIQGALNEQFF,TGTGCCAGCAGCATACAGGGGGCACTGAATGAGCAGTTCTTC
NA,TRBJ1-1,TRBD1,TRBV5-1,CASSTGQGVAEAFF,TGCGCCAGCAGCACGGGACAGGGGGTGGCTGAAGCTTTCTTT
NA,TRBJ2-1,TRBD2,TRBV3-1/TRBV3-2,CASSHGTSAINEQFF,TGTGCCAGCAGCCACGGGACTAGCGCTATAAATGAGCAGTTCTTC
NA,TRBJ1-1,TRBD1,TRBV30,CALLSLTGSDLRDTEAFF,TGTGCCCTACTCTCCCTGACAGGGTCCGACTTAAGGGACACTGAAGCTTTCTTT
NA,TRBJ2-3,NA,TRBV9,CASSVNGGGGVDTQYF,TGTGCCAGCAGCGTAAATGGCGGGGGCGGTGTAGATACGCAGTATTTT
few,TRBJ2-7,TRBD2,TRBV13,CASSPTGGGTYEQYF,TGTGCCAGCAGCCCTACCGGCGGGGGAACCTACGAGCAGTACTTC
NA,TRBJ2-3,NA,TRBV29-1,CSVASGFTDTQYF,TGCAGCGTCGCAAGCGGATTCACAGATACGCAGTATTTT
NA,TRBJ2-6,NA,TRBV2,CASSVEGVDLTF,TGTGCCAGCAGCGTTGAAGGGGTTGACCTGACTTTC
once,TRBJ2-1,TRBD1,TRBV13,CASSTGTGTEQFF,TGTGCCAGCAGCACCGGGACAGGGACTGAGCAGTTCTTC
NA,TRBJ2-7,NA,TRBV13,CASSLTRAVSGEQYF,TGTGCCAGCAGCTTGACTAGAGCCGTCTCGGGCGAGCAGTACTTC
NA,TRBJ1-6,NA,TRBV19,CASSIGSSSYNSPLHF,TGTGCCAGTAGTATAGGAAGTAGCTCCTATAATTCACCCCTCCACTTT
once,TRBJ2-7,TRBD1,TRBV5-4,CASSAGQGLEQYF,TGTGCCAGCAGCGCAGGACAGGGCCTCGAGCAGTACTTC
once,TRBJ1-5,NA,TRBV19,CASMGRSGPQHF,TGTGCCAGTATGGGCCGCTCAGGGCCCCAGCATTTT
NA,TRBJ2-5,NA,TRBV7-8,CASSLAPTGETQYF,TGTGCCAGCAGCTTAGCCCCGACGGGGGAGACCCAGTACTTC
NA,TRBJ2-5,NA,TRBV25-1,CASSEYGRLQETQYF,TGTGCCAGCAGTGAATATGGAAGACTCCAAGAGACCCAGTACTTC
NA,TRBJ2-1,NA,TRBV4-1,CASSQDLQRPYNEQFF,TGCGCCAGCAGCCAAGATCTGCAGCGCCCGTACAATGAGCAGTTCTTC
few,TRBJ1-1,NA,TRBV7-8,CASSAQGSNTEAFF,TGTGCCAGCAGCGCACAGGGATCGAACACTGAAGCTTTCTTT
NA,TRBJ1-1,NA,TRBV13,CASSLGGLATTYTEAFF,TGTGCCAGCAGCTTAGGCGGTTTAGCCACAACATACACTGAAGCTTTCTTT
NA,TRBJ2-7,NA,TRBV24-1,CATSDLPPGRRTYEQYF,TGTGCCACCAGTGATTTGCCTCCGGGAAGACGAACCTACGAGCAGTACTTC
once,TRBJ1-1,TRBD1,TRBV5-1,CASSPIRQGIETEAFF,TGCGCCAGCAGCCCAATACGACAGGGGATAGAAACTGAAGCTTTCTTT
NA,TRBJ2-7,NA,TRBV15,CATSREGAVSYEQYF,TGTGCCACCAGCAGAGAAGGGGCCGTCTCCTACGAGCAGTACTTC
NA,TRBJ2-7,TRBD2,TRBV2,CASESLGGGSYEQYF,TGTGCCAGCGAATCGCTTGGGGGGGGGTCCTACGAGCAGTACTTC
NA,TRBJ1-1,NA,TRBV10-3,CATRLDIWNTEAFF,TGTGCCACGCGCCTGGACATTTGGAACACTGAAGCTTTCTTT
NA,TRBJ2-1,TRBD2,TRBV7-2,CASSLERGVYNEQFF,TGTGCCAGCAGCTTAGAGCGGGGGGTTTACAATGAGCAGTTCTTC
NA,TRBJ2-3,TRBD2,TRBV5-1,CASSLQGLAGGSTDTQYF,TGCGCCAGCAGCTTGCAAGGACTAGCGGGGGGTTCAACAGATACGCAGTATTTT
NA,TRBJ2-7,NA,TRBV19,CASTQPGSGSYEQYF,TGTGCCAGTACTCAACCCGGGAGCGGCTCCTACGAGCAGTACTTC
NA,TRBJ1-2,NA,TRBV15,CATSPRQVYGYTF,TGTGCCACCAGCCCAAGACAGGTCTATGGCTACACCTTC
once,TRBJ1-1,NA,TRBV7-8,CASSPGRGLGRAEAFF,TGTGCCAGCAGCCCTGGGAGGGGGTTAGGTCGCGCTGAAGCTTTCTTT
NA,TRBJ2-3,TRBD2,TRBV29-1,CSAISGGATTDTQYF,TGCAGCGCAATTAGCGGGGGAGCAACCACAGATACGCAGTATTTT
few,TRBJ1-1,NA,TRBV14,CASSQGGRNTEAFF,TGTGCCAGCAGCCAAGGTGGTAGGAACACTGAAGCTTTCTTT
NA,TRBJ2-1,TRBD2,TRBV19,CASSIPRGGGNEQFF,TGTGCCAGTAGTATCCCCCGTGGGGGGGGCAATGAGCAGTTCTTC
NA,TRBJ2-1,NA,TRBV19,CASSNKGRDEQFF,TGTGCCAGTAGTAACAAAGGGCGGGATGAGCAGTTCTTC
NA,TRBJ2-5,NA,TRBV19,CASSMVAQETQYF,TGTGCCAGTAGTATGGTGGCTCAAGAGACCCAGTACTTC
once,TRBJ2-7,TRBD1,TRBV10-1,CASSESRQGASYEQYF,TGCGCCAGCAGTGAGTCCAGGCAGGGGGCCTCCTACGAGCAGTACTTC
NA,TRBJ2-7,TRBD1,TRBV5-1,CASRVDRGRTDPYEQYF,TGCGCCAGCAGGGTGGACAGGGGGCGCACGGACCCTTACGAGCAGTACTTC
NA,TRBJ2-5,TRBD2,TRBV6-1,CASSAWGLAGGPRETQYF,TGTGCCAGCAGTGCCTGGGGACTAGCGGGGGGGCCCCGGGAGACCCAGTACTTC
NA,TRBJ1-3,NA,TRBV30,CAWSTPTVYSGNTIYF,TGTGCCTGGAGTACCCCCACAGTCTACTCTGGAAACACCATATATTTT
once,TRBJ2-1,TRBD2,TRBV7-2,CASSIFKSRTSGAEQFF,TGTGCCAGCAGCATCTTCAAGAGCCGGACTAGCGGGGCCGAGCAGTTCTTC
NA,TRBJ1-5,TRBD1,TRBV2,CASSEDRMHSNQPQHF,TGTGCCAGCAGTGAGGACAGGATGCATAGCAATCAGCCCCAGCATTTT